One TCR beta chain is described in this entry. These data come from a study of blood T cells in healthy people across ages. Next came a second PCR, run for about 6 to 11 cycles, which used a sample-barcoded 5' primer along with a J-beta primer mix. Every individual sample yielded 2.5 million or more paired-end reads (each containing CDR3). One entry per CDR3 protein results from TCRdb running MiXCR on the 5' RACE reads. The sample contains some 1.7 million distinct CDR3 sequences, roughly 28% of which appear only once. The origin of this receptor is a woman aged 30 to 39 in good health. The specimen was blood.

CDR3 residues: CASSTSPGDQYEQYF. CDR3 in DNA: TGTGCCAGCAGCACGTCTCCAGGGGATCAATACGAGCAGTACTTC. This rearrangement joins TRBV11-1 to TRBJ2-7; possible D gene TRBD1, 6 bases. CDR1 SGHAT and CDR2 FQDESV come from the germline V gene (reference sequence). This CDR3 has 15 residues. The ends were cut back, 5 bases at V and 4 bases at J, with 18 bases in the middle.